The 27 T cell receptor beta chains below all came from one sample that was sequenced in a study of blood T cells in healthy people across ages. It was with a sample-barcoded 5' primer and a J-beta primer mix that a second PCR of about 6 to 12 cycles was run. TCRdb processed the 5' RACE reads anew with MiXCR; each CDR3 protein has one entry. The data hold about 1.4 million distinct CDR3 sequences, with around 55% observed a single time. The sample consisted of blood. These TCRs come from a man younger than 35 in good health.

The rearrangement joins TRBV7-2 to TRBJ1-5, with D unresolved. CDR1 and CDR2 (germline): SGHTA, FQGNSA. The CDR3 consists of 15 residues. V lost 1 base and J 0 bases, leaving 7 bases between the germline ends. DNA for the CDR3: TGTGCCAGCAGCTTAGATCTGGGTAGCAATCAGCCCCAGCATTTT. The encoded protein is CASSLDLGSNQPQHF.

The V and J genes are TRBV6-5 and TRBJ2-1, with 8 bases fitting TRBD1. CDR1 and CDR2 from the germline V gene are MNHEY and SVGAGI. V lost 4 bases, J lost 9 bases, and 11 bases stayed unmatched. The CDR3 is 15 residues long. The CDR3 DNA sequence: TGTGCCAGCAGTTTCGGACAGGGAGACTTCGTTGAGCAGTTCTTC. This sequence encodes CASSFGQGDFVEQFF.

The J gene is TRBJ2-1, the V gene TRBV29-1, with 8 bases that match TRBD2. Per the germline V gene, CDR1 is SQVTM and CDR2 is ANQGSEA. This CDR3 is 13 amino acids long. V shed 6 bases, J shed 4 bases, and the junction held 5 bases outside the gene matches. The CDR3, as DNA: TGCAGCGTCCCCGGGGGGGCTTACAATGAGCAGTTCTTC. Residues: CSVPGGAYNEQFF.

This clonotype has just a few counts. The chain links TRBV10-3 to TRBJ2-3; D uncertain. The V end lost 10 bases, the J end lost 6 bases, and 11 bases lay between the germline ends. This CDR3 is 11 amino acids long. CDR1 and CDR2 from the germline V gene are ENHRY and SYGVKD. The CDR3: CASLARDTQYF. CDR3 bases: TGTGCCAGCTTGGCCCGGGATACGCAGTATTTT.

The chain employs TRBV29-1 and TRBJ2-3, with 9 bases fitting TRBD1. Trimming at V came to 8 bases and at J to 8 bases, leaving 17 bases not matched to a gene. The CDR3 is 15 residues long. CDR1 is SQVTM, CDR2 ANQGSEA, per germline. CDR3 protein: CSTTQGAGQGITQYF. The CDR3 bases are TGCAGCACCACACAGGGGGCAGGGCAGGGAATTACGCAGTATTTT.

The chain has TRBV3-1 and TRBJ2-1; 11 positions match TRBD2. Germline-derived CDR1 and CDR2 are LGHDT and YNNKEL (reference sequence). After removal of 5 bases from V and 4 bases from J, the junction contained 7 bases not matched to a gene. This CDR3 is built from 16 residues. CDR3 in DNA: TGTGCCAGCAGCTACCCTAGCGGGGGGCCTTACAATGAGCAGTTCTTC. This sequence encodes CASSYPSGGPYNEQFF.

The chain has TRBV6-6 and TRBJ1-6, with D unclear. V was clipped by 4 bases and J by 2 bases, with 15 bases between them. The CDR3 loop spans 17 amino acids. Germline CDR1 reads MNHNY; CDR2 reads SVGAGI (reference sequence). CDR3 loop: CASSSLTQMAYNSPLHF. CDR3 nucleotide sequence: TGTGCCAGCAGTTCTCTGACCCAAATGGCCTATAATTCACCCCTCCACTTT.

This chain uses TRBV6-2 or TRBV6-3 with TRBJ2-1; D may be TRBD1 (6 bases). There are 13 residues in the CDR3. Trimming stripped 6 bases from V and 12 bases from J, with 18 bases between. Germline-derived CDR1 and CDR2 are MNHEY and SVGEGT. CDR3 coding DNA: TGTGCCAGCAGCCGACCCACAGGGTATGGGCAGTTCTTC. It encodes CASSRPTGYGQFF.

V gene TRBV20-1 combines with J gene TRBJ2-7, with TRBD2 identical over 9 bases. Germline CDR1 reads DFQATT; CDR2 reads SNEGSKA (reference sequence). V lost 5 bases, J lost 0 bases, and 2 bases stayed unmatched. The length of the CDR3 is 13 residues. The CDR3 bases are TGCAGTGCTGGGACTAGCAGCTCCTACGAGCAGTACTTC. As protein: CSAGTSSSYEQYF.

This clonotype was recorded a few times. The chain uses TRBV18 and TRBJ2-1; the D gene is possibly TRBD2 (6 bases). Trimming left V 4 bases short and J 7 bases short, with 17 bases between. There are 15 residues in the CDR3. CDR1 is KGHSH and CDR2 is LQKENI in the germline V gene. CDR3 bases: TGTGCCAGCTCACAGGACGGGGGAGACTGGAATGAGCAGTTCTTC. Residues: CASSQDGGDWNEQFF. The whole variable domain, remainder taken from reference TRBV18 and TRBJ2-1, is NAGVMQNPRHLVRRRGQEARLRCSPMKGHSHVYWYRQLPEEGLKFMVYLQKENIIDESGMPKERFSAEFPKEGPSILRIQQVVRGDSAAYFCASSQDGGDWNEQFFGPGTRLTVL.

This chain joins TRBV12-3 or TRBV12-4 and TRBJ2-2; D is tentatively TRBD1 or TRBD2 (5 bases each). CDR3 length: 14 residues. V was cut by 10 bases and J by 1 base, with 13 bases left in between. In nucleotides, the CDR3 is TGTGCCAACCCACATGGGGGGAACACCGGGGAGCTGTTTTTT. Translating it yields CANPHGGNTGELFF.

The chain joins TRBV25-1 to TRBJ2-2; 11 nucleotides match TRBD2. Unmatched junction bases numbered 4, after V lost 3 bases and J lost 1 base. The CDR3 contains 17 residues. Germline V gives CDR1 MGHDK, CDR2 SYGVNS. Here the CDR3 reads CASSETGLAGNTGELFF. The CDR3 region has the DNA TGTGCCAGCAGTGAGACCGGACTAGCGGGGAACACCGGGGAGCTGTTTTTT. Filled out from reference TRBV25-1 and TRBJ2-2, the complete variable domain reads EADIYQTPRYLVIGTGKKITLECSQTMGHDKMYWYQQDPGMELHLIHYSYGVNSTEKGDLSSESTVSRIRTEHFPLTLESARPSHTSQYLCASSETGLAGNTGELFFGEGSRLTVL.

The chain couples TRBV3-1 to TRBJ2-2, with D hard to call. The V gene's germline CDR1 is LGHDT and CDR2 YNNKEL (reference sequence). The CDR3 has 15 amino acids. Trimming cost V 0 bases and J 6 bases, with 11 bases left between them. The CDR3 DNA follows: TGTGCCAGCAGCCAAGAAGTGTGGGGTGCCGGGGAGCTGTTTTTT. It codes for CASSQEVWGAGELFF.

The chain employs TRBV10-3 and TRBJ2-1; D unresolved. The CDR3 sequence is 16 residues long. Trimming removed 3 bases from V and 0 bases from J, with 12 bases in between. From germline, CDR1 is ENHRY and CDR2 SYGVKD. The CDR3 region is CAISDARSSSYNEQFF. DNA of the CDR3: TGTGCCATCAGTGACGCCAGAAGTAGCTCCTACAATGAGCAGTTCTTC.

Here the CDR3 reads CASSEVGSALGPQHF. The CDR3 DNA sequence: TGTGCCAGCAGTGAAGTGGGCAGTGCCCTTGGGCCCCAGCATTTT. The chain has TRBV25-1 and TRBJ1-5; D not resolved. This CDR3 is built from 15 residues. Germline V gene data show CDR1 as MGHDK and CDR2 as SYGVNS. V was pared by 2 bases and J by 9 bases, with 17 bases between. The whole variable domain, remainder taken from reference TRBV25-1 and TRBJ1-5, is EADIYQTPRYLVIGTGKKITLECSQTMGHDKMYWYQQDPGMELHLIHYSYGVNSTEKGDLSSESTVSRIRTEHFPLTLESARPSHTSQYLCASSEVGSALGPQHFGDGTRLSIL.

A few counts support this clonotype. DNA of the CDR3: TGTGCCAGCACCCTCCAAGACTGGAAAAACATTCAGTACTTC. Translating it yields CASTLQDWKNIQYF. The chain uses TRBV12-3 or TRBV12-4 and TRBJ2-4; D gene unclear. The V end lost 7 bases, the J end lost 4 bases, and 14 bases lay between the germline ends. The CDR3 runs 14 residues.

The DNA of the CDR3 is TGTGCCAGCAGTGAACGGATGACAGCTAATGGCTACACCTTC. It specifies CASSERMTANGYTF. The genes are TRBV27 and TRBJ1-2, with TRBD1 as a possible D gene (5 bases). V was shortened by 5 bases and J by 6 bases, with 16 bases between the two germline ends. Germline V gives CDR1 MNHEY, CDR2 SMNVEV (reference sequence). The CDR3 loop spans 14 amino acids.

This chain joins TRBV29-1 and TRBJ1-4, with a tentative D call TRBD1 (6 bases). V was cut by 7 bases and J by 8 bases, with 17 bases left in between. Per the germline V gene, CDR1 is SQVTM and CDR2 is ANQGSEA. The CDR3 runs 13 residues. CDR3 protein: CSARQGFGEKLFF. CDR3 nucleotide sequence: TGCAGCGCTCGTCAGGGGTTTGGCGAAAAACTGTTTTTT.

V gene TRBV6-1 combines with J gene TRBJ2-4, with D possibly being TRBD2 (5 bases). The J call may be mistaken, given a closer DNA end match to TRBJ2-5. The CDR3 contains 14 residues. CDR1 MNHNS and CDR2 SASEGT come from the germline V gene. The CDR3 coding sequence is TGTGCCAGCAGTGATAGGGCTAGCAAGGAGACCCAGTACTTC. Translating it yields CASSDRASKETQYF.

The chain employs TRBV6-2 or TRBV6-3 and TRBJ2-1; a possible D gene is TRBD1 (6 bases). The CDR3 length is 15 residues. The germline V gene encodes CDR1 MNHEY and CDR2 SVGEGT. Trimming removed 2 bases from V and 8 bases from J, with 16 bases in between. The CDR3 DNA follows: TGTGCCAGCAGTTACGGGCAGGGGTCGATCTATGAGCAGTTCTTC. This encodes CASSYGQGSIYEQFF.

The CDR3 DNA reads as TGTGCCAGCAGCCAAGAGGGACTAGCGGGAGGACGTTACGAGCAGTACTTC. It codes for CASSQEGLAGGRYEQYF. This chain connects TRBV3-1 to TRBJ2-5, with 15 bases aligning to TRBD2. The DNA end favors TRBJ2-7, so the J call may be wrong. The CDR3 runs to 17 residues. CDR1 LGHDT and CDR2 YNNKEL come from the germline V gene (reference sequence).

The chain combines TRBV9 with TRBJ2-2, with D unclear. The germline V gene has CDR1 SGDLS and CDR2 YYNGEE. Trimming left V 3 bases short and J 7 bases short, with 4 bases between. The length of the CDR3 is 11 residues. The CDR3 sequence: CASSGDGELFF. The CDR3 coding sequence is TGTGCCAGCAGCGGAGACGGGGAGCTGTTTTTT.

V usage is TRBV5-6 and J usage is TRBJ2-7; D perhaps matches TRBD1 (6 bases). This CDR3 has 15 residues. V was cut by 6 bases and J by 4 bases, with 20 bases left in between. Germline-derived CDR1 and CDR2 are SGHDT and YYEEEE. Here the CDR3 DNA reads TGTGCCAGCACCCGTGATTTCGGGACACCTTACGAGCAGTACTTC. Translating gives CASTRDFGTPYEQYF. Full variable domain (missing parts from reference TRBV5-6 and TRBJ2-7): DAGVTQSPTHLIKTRGQQVTLRCSPKSGHDTVSWYQQALGQGPQFIFQYYEEEERQRGNFPDRFSGHQFPNYSSELNVNALLLGDSALYLCASTRDFGTPYEQYFGPGTRLTVT.

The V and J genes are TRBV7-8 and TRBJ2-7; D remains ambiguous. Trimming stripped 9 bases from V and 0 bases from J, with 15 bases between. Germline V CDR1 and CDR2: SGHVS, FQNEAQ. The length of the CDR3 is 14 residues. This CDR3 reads CASCRGPYSYEQYF. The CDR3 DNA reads TGTGCCAGTTGCCGCGGACCATACTCCTACGAGCAGTACTTC.

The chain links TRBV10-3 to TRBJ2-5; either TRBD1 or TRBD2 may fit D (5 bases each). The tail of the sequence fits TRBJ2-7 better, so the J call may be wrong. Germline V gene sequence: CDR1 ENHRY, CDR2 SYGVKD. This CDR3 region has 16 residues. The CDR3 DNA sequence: TGTGCCATCAGTGAGTCGATTCTGGGGGAAGGCTACGAGCAGTACTTC. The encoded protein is CAISESILGEGYEQYF.

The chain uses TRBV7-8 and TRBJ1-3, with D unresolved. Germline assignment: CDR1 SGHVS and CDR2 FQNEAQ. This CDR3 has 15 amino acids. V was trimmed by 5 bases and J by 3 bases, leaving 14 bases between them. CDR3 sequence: CASSRGRAGGNTIYF. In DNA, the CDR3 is TGTGCCAGCAGCCGAGGGAGGGCAGGTGGAAACACCATATATTTT.

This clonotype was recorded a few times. CDR3 in DNA: TGTGCCAGCAGTTACTCCTATCGTACAGGGCCTTTTTCCTACGAGCAGTACTTC. It codes for CASSYSYRTGPFSYEQYF. This chain joins TRBV6-2 or TRBV6-3 and TRBJ2-7; TRBD1 might be the D (6 bases). The CDR3 is 18 residues long. The V end lost 0 bases, the J end lost 1 base, and 19 bases lay between the germline ends. Germline lookup yields CDR1 MNHEY and CDR2 SVGEGT.